The present T cell receptor beta chain was sequenced within a study of cytomegalovirus exposure and HLA in healthy donors. The CDR3 spans 15 residues. V lost 3 bases and J lost 7; bases outside the gene matches: 11. Per germline, CDR1 SQVTM and CDR2 ANQGSEA. A remark on this clone: Antigen: not known.

The PCR made use of 60 Vbeta and 13 Jbeta primers. The data were produced by immunoSEQ multiplex PCR, yet TCRdb's version contains in-frame clones alone and is incomplete. Here the sample spans around 190,000 clones, around nine tenths being singletons. Study-level points and caveats: Cytomegalovirus-associated TCR beta chains were listed, numbering 150 to 200.

The rearrangement uses TRBV29-1 and TRBJ2-7, with 11 bases identical to TRBD1. Input material: PBMCs. The origin of this receptor is a woman aged 25-40 years in good health and CMV-seronegative. CDR3 DNA: TGCAGCGTTGATCCCTCCGGGACAGGGGGTCGGGAGCAGTACTTC. Its protein is CSVDPSGTGGREQYF.